A single sample gave rise to the 4 T cell receptor beta chains below, sequenced in a study of T cell responses to AZD1222 COVID-19 vaccine. Generated by immunoSEQ multiplex PCR, the TCRdb table keeps only in-frame clones and is missing some. The sample lists some 140,000 clones, about 91% occurring once. The material was peripheral blood, obtained on day 0 of AZD1222 vaccination. All receptors come from an adult in good health.

This chain links TRBV5-1 with TRBJ1-2; no definite D call. The germline V gene encodes CDR1 SGHRS and CDR2 YFSETQ. The CDR3 is 14 residues long. Trimming stripped 4 bases from V and 4 bases from J, with 14 bases between. The CDR3 reads CASSPGDTSYGYTF. In DNA form, the CDR3 reads TGCGCCAGCAGCCCAGGCGACACCAGCTATGGCTACACCTTC.

The count of this clone is one. The CDR3 spells CAWTAGTGGYEQYF. The DNA of the CDR3 is TGTGCCTGGACAGCCGGGACAGGGGGTTACGAGCAGTACTTC. This rearrangement joins TRBV30 to TRBJ2-7, with 11 bases identical to TRBD1. Germline CDR1 reads GTSNPN; CDR2 reads SVGIG (reference sequence). The CDR3 loop spans 14 amino acids. V was clipped by 4 bases and J by 4 bases; unmatched bases: 6.

CDR3 loop: CASRYHGGDNSPLHF. The CDR3 DNA follows: TGTGCCAGCAGATATCACGGGGGGGATAATTCACCCCTCCACTTT. The chain couples TRBV6-5 to TRBJ1-6; possibly TRBD1 for D (5 bases). The CDR3 has 15 residues. V shed 6 bases and J shed 5 bases, with 14 bases lying between them. The germline CDR1 and CDR2 sequences are MNHEY and SVGAGI.

This sequence joins TRBV11-2 and TRBJ2-7, with D maybe TRBD1 (6 bases). The CDR3 contains 13 residues. The germline V gene has CDR1 SGHAT and CDR2 FQNNGV. V lost 3 bases, J lost 12 bases, and 18 bases lay in between. The CDR3 DNA is TGTGCCAGCAGCTTTACACAGGGTTTAATTTCGTACTTC. The encoded protein is CASSFTQGLISYF.